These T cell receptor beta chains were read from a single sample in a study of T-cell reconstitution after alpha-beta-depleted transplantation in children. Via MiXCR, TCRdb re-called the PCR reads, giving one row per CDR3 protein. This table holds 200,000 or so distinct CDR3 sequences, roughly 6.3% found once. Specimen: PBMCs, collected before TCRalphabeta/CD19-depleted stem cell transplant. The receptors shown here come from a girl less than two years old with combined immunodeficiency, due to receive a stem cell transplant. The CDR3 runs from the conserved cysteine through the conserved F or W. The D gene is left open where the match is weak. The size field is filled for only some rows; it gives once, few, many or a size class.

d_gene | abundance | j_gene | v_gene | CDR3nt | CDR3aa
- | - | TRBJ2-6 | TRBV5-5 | TGTGCCAGCAGCTTGGCCCCAGCCGGGGCCAACGTCCTGACTTTC | CASSLAPAGANVLTF
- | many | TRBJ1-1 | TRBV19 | TGTGCCAGTAGTATGGGGGGACTACCGCTGAACACTGAAGCTTTCTTT | CASSMGGLPLNTEAFF
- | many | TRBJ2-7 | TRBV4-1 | TGCGCCAGCAGCCCGGACTATCCGACGTCCCTCGAGCAGTACTTC | CASSPDYPTSLEQYF
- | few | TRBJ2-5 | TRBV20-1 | TGCAGTGCTAACCTTCATTCGCGCGAGACCCAGTACTTC | CSANLHSRETQYF
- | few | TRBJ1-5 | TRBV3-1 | TGTGCCAGCAGCCAAGATTTTGGAATGGCCAATCAGCCCCAGCATTTT | CASSQDFGMANQPQHF
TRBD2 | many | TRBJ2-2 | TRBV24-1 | TGTGCCACTGGGGGGGTGACCGGGGAGCTGTTTTTT | CATGGVTGELFF
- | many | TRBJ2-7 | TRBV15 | TGTGCCACTTCATCCAGGGTATCGATCCAGACCTACGAGCAGTACTTC | CATSSRVSIQTYEQYF
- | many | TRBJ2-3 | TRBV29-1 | TGCAGCCTCGGACTTAGCACAGATACGCAGTATTTT | CSLGLSTDTQYF
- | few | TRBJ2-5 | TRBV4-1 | TGCGCCAGCAGCCAAGTGTGGGGGCTCCAAGAGACCCAGTACTTC | CASSQVWGLQETQYF
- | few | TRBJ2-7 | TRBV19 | TGTGCCAGTAGTATAGCGGGATATGGCTACGAGCAGTACTTC | CASSIAGYGYEQYF
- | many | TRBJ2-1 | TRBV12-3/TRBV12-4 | TGTGCCAGCAGCCCCGGGCGAGAGCAGTTCTTC | CASSPGREQFF
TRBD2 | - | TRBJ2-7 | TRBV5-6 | TGTGCCAGCAGCTTCCCGCAAGGGCTAGCGGGAACCAACTACGAGCAGTACTTC | CASSFPQGLAGTNYEQYF
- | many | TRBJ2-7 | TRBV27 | TGTGCCAGCAGTTTACTGGGGGGACGGTTCTACGAGCAGTACTTC | CASSLLGGRFYEQYF
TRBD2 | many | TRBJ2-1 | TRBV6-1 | TGTGCCAGCAGTGATATAGCGGGGAGCAATGAGCAGTTCTTC | CASSDIAGSNEQFF
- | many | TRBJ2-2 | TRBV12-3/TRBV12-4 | TGTGCCAGCCTCCGGGACACTAACACCGGGGAGCTGTTTTTT | CASLRDTNTGELFF
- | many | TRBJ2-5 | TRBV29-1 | TGCAGCGTTGAAGAGGGGGTCGGGGGAGCTGAGTTCACCGGGCGCAAGACCCAGTACTTC | CSVEEGVGGAEFTGRKTQYF
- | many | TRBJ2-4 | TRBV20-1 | TGCAGTGCTAGAGTTCAGGACTACCTGAGAGGCAAAAACATTCAGTACTTC | CSARVQDYLRGKNIQYF
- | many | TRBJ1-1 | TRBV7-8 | TGTGCCAGCAGCTTCTTCGGGACACCAAACACTGAAGCTTTCTTT | CASSFFGTPNTEAFF
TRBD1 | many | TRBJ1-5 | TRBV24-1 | TGTGCCACCAGTGATTCCGGGACAGGAGGAGTTCAGCCCCAGCATTTT | CATSDSGTGGVQPQHF
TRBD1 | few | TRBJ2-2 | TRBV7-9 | TGTGCCAGCAGCGCAAGACAGGGGGCGAACACCGGGGAGCTGTTTTTT | CASSARQGANTGELFF
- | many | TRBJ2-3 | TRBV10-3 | TGTGCCATCAGTGAAGAACGTCTGACCACAGATACGCAGTATTTT | CAISEERLTTDTQYF
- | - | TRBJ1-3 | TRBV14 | TGTGCCAGCAGCCTTACAGCCCCGGCGGACACCATATATTTT | CASSLTAPADTIYF
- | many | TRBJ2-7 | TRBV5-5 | TGTGCCAGCAGCTTGGGTGAGCTCTACGAGCAGTACTTC | CASSLGELYEQYF
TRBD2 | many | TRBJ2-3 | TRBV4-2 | TGTGCCAGCAGCCCAAGGATACTAGCGGGGGATGAGAACACAGATACGCAGTATTTT | CASSPRILAGDENTDTQYF
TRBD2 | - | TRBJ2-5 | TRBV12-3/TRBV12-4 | TGTGCCAGCAGCAAGCCCCTGGGACTAGCGGGAGTCGGAGGGCAAGAGACCCAGTACTTC | CASSKPLGLAGVGGQETQYF
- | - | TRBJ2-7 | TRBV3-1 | TGTGCCAGCAGCCAAGCTAAGGACAGCCTACAATCTCTCTACGAGCAGTACTTC | CASSQAKDSLQSLYEQYF
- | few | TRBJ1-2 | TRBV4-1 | TGCGCCAGCAGCCAAGTTCCAGGGAGCGGCTACACCTTC | CASSQVPGSGYTF
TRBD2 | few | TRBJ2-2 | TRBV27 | TGTGCCAGTGGACTAGCGGGGGCGACGAACACCGGGGAGCTGTTTTTT | CASGLAGATNTGELFF
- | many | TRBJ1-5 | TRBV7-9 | TGTGCCAGCAGCTTTATGGGTCAGCCCCAGCATTTT | CASSFMGQPQHF
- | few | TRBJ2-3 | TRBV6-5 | TGTGCCAGCAGTTACGGGTCCAGCACAGATACGCAGTATTTT | CASSYGSSTDTQYF
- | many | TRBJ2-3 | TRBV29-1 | TGCAGCGTTGAAGATCGGGCAGATACGCAGTATTTT | CSVEDRADTQYF
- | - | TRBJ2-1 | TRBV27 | TGTGCCAGCAGCTCGGAGCACTCGGGTTACAATGAGCAGTTCTTC | CASSSEHSGYNEQFF
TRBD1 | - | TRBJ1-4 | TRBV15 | TGTGCCACCGGGGACAGTTTTGTGGGCGAAAAACTGTTTTTT | CATGDSFVGEKLFF
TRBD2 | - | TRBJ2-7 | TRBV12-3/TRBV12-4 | TGTGCCAGCAGTTTTCTGGGAGGGACCTACGAGCAGTACTTC | CASSFLGGTYEQYF
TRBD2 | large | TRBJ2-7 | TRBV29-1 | TGCAGCGTTGTGTCCCTAGCGGGGGCCTACGAGCAGTACTTC | CSVVSLAGAYEQYF
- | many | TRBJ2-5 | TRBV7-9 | TGTGCCAGCAGCTCCGGGACCAGACAAGAGACCCAGTACTTC | CASSSGTRQETQYF
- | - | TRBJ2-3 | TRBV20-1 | TGCAGTGCTAGAGATTTTACGGGGGCGGATGTTACGCAGTATTTT | CSARDFTGADVTQYF
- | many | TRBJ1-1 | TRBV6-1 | TGTGCCAGCAATCGGATAGAAGCTTTCTTT | CASNRIEAFF
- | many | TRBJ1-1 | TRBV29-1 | TGCAGCGTTCTACAGACCGCGAACACTGAAGCTTTCTTT | CSVLQTANTEAFF
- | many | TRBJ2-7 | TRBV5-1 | TGCGCCAGCTCAGAGGCCTACGAGCAGTACTTC | CASSEAYEQYF
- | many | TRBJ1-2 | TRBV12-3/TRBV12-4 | TGTGCCAGCACCCAGGAGGGTAACTATGGCTACACCTTC | CASTQEGNYGYTF
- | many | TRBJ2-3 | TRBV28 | TGTGCCAGCAGCAGTTTATATGGCATCTGGAGCACAGATACGCAGTATTTT | CASSSLYGIWSTDTQYF
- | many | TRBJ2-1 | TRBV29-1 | TGCAGCGGCAGGGGGGTGAGCTCCTACAATGAGCAGTTCTTC | CSGRGVSSYNEQFF
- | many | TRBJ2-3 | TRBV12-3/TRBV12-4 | TGTGCCAGCAGTTGCGGTAGCGGTTCCGACACAGATACGCAGTATTTT | CASSCGSGSDTDTQYF
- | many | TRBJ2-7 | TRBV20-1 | TGCAGTGCTCTTGGTTACGAGCAGTACTTC | CSALGYEQYF
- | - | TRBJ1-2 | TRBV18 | TGTGCCAGCTCACCCGAAAGGACGGCCCAAAACTATGGCTACACCTTC | CASSPERTAQNYGYTF
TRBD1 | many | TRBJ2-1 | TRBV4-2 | TGTGCCAGCAGCCAACCCGGGACAGGCAGCAATGAGCAGTTCTTC | CASSQPGTGSNEQFF
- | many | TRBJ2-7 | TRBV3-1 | TGTGCCAGCAGCCAAGGCGGATTCCTCTCCTACGAGCAGTACTTC | CASSQGGFLSYEQYF
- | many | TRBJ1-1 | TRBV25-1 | TGTGCCAGCAGCCCCAGGGGTGGGAACACTGAAGCTTTCTTT | CASSPRGGNTEAFF
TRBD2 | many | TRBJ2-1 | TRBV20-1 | TGCAGTGCCACAAGTGGACTAGAGACCTACAATGAGCAGTTCTTC | CSATSGLETYNEQFF